This T cell receptor beta chain was profiled in a study of spatial heterogeneity in lung cancer. The time point is: blood at routine non-recurrence follow-up after resection. In each case, whole RNA from tumor, nontumor lung or frozen PBMC was sequenced unsorted. The CDR3 totals 15 residues. Trimming removed 3 bases from V and 3 bases from J, with 16 bases in between. From germline, CDR1 is DFQATT and CDR2 SNEGSKA (reference sequence). This clonotype was seen many times. Unique molecular identifiers tagged every individual TCR cDNA molecule. Each CDR3 protein gets one entry after TCRdb re-called the 5' RACE reads with MiXCR. The sample has about 110,000 distinct CDR3 sequences; roughly 10% are singletons.

The sequencing used PBMCs, collected at follow-up. This TCR was sampled from a female donor with early-stage non-small cell lung cancer. V is TRBV20-1 and J is TRBJ2-3; maybe TRBD1 (5 bases). The CDR3 loop reads CSASGPQGPTDTQYF. CDR3 in DNA: TGCAGTGCTAGTGGCCCCCAGGGCCCGACAGATACGCAGTATTTT.